This T cell receptor (beta chain) was sequenced during a study of blood T cell repertoires in COVID-19 (dated by TCRdb to about 2020). For context, the study as a whole: Samples covering the acute and convalescent phases of COVID-19 were provided by collaborators in the United States, Italy and Spain. Samples were obtained from the ongoing ImmuneRACE study (first 160 participants) and from over 1,000 subjects provided by 6 global collaborators. Where HLA class I and class II types were available, the types were taken from metadata supplied by the sample provider, not from assay-based typing. The prospective study material was composed of cDNA or gDNA derived from T cells, B-cell-depleted T cells, or PBMCs. The dataset comprised deeply sampled blood TCRbeta repertoires from subjects exposed to, actively infected with, or recovered from COVID-19. A freely available public database, intended as a resource for researchers studying the immune response to SARS-CoV-2, is where the repertoires were released. Sample metadata almost always included a de-identified subject ID, COVID-19 status, age in years and sex. Study-wide conclusions, independent of this receptor: Clinical and demographic metadata were provided uncurated, with the amount varying by source and participant.

Note on this clone: Its antigen remains undetermined. Base quality data are lacking; no much larger clone is found one base away.

The collaborating institutions used their own protocols to collect whole blood in K2EDTA tubes. Collaborator samples were shipped for TCRbeta analysis as frozen whole blood, isolated PBMCs, or DNA extracted from either sample type. Ends trimmed: V by 8 bases, J by 5 bases; bases unmatched to a gene: 12. From the germline V gene (reference sequence), CDR1 is LNHDA and CDR2 is SQIVND. The CDR3 measures 16 amino acids from cysteine to phenylalanine. The sequence is cut down to CDR3 DNA, 48 bases in frame from base 1. TCRbeta CDR3 regions were amplified from genomic DNA by means of the immunoSEQ Assay, a bias-controlled multiplex PCR. On the study's bioinformatics: The number of nucleated cells in each sample was estimated from the amplification of reference gene primers within the assay. To quantify the absolute abundance of each unique TCRbeta CDR3 rearrangement, sequence reads were collapsed and filtered. For each sample, productive Simpson clonality was calculated as the square root of Simpson's diversity index over productive rearrangements. The source is immuneACCESS, and TCRdb retained only in-frame sequences with V and J called. Part of the clones is not carried over; for the studies checked, unresolved V genes explain less than half of this, and the remainder is unexplained. V, J and clone size derive from that table, while D and trimming were established from the DNA sequence. This sample is represented by roughly 190,000 clones; under 90% of them were singletons. Together, the top ten hold about 15% of the sample.

The chain employs TRBV19 and TRBJ2-2, and TRBD1 matches 9 of the central bases. The sample taken for sequencing was peripheral blood. The sequence was collected from a man aged 25 to 45 with active or convalescent COVID-19. The CDR3 is CASSRTGTGLTGELFF. The DNA reads as follows: TGTGCCAGTTCCAGGACCGGGACAGGGCTTACCGGGGAGCTGTTTTTT.